The rows below give T cell receptor beta chains drawn from one sample of a study of OX40 agonist ivuxolimab in advanced cancers. Here immunoSEQ multiplex PCR was the method, and the copy in TCRdb shows in-frame clones only, minus some. The table shows fewer than 90,000 clones, with about nine tenths occurring only once. The sample here was CD4+ or CD8+ T cells sorted from blood, taken in a trial of the OX40 agonist ivuxolimab. These receptors were taken from an adult with an advanced solid tumor such as melanoma, head and neck, liver or kidney cancer. Both conserved end residues are part of each CDR3.

v_call: TRBV23-1
cdr3_aa: CASSRGQLPYGYTF

v_call: TRBV2
cdr3_aa: CASSVGGNSPLHF

v_call: TRBV6-6
cdr3_aa: CASSYGTFNGYTF

v_call: TRBV28
cdr3_aa: CASSGGPYRSQYF

v_call: TRBV2
cdr3_aa: CASSLARSSYNEQFF

v_call: TRBV6-5
cdr3_aa: CASSYSRGNQPQHF

v_call: TRBV19
cdr3_aa: CASTIGAGTSKPQHF

v_call: TRBV19
cdr3_aa: CASSTRYSYQETQYF

v_call: TRBV18
cdr3_aa: CASSPGVYMNTEAFF

v_call: TRBV7-9
cdr3_aa: CASMPLVAVWVNEQFF

v_call: TRBV7-9
cdr3_aa: CASSKYSSGIHNEQFF

v_call: TRBV6-5
cdr3_aa: CASSYKTGPYEQYF

v_call: TRBV28
cdr3_aa: CASSLQRPGLGMYEQFF

v_call: TRBV28
cdr3_aa: CASTETSGEVDTQYF

v_call: TRBV10-2
cdr3_aa: CASSPGTGNSYEQYF

v_call: TRBV4-1
cdr3_aa: CASSQRTTYNEQFF

v_call: TRBV6-4
cdr3_aa: CASSDQSTGELFF

v_call: TRBV4-1
cdr3_aa: CASSQVVGLDYGYTF

v_call: TRBV2
cdr3_aa: CASSPLAGSLEQYF

v_call: TRBV6-1
cdr3_aa: CASGKGEGAFF